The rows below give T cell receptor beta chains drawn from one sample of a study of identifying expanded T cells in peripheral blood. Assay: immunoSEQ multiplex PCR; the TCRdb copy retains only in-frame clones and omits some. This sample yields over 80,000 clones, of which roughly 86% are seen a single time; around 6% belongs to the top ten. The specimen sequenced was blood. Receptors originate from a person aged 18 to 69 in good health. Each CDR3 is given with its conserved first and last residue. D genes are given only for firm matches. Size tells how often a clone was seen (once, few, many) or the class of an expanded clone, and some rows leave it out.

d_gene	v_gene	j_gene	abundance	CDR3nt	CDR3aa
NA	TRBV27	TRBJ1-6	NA	TGTGCCAGCAGTTTAAGGATTGCAGGTTCACCCCTCCACTTT	CASSLRIAGSPLHF
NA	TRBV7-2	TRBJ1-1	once	TGTGCCAGCAGTACTCCCCGGGGGTTGGGGGAAGCTTTCTTT	CASSTPRGLGEAFF
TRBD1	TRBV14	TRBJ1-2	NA	TGTGCCAGCAGCCCAGGGGGGGGGCGAGATCTGACCTATGGCTACACCTTC	CASSPGGGRDLTYGYTF
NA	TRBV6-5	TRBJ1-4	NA	TGTGCCAGCAGTCAGAGTAATGAAAAACTGTTTTTT	CASSQSNEKLFF
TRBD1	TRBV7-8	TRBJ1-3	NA	TGTGCCAGCAGCTTGACAGGGGAGGGCACCATATATTTT	CASSLTGEGTIYF
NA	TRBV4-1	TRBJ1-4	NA	TGCGCCAGCAGCCCCAGGGTTGCTAATGAAAAACTGTTTTTT	CASSPRVANEKLFF
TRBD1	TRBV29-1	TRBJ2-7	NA	TGCAGCGTTGAAGGACAGGGAGCACATTCCTACGAGCAGTACTTC	CSVEGQGAHSYEQYF
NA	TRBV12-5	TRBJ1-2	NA	TGTGCTAGTGGTTCCTTTAACTATGGCTACACCTTC	CASGSFNYGYTF
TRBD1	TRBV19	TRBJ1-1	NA	TGTGCCAGTATGAACAGGGGACCCACTGAAGCTTTCTTT	CASMNRGPTEAFF
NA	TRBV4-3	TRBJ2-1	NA	TGCGCCAGCAGCCAAGATTCGGGCCCCTCAACGGGGGAGCAGTTCTTC	CASSQDSGPSTGEQFF
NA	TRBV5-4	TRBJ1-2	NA	TGTGCCAGCAGCTTGGACGGGAGGGGCTACACCTTC	CASSLDGRGYTF
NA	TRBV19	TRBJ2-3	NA	TGTGCCAGTAAAGGGCAGGGAACAGATACGCAGTATTTT	CASKGQGTDTQYF
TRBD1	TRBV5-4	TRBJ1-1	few	TGTGCCAGCAGCCCGGACAGGGGTATCACTGAAGCTTTCTTT	CASSPDRGITEAFF
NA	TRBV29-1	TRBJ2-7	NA	TGCAGCGTTGTGGGGTCGCGGGGCGCGGGCTACGAGCAGTACTTC	CSVVGSRGAGYEQYF
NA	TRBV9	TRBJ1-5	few	TGTGCCAGCAGCTATACGCCCAATAGCAATCAGCCCCAGCATTTT	CASSYTPNSNQPQHF
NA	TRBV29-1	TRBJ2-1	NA	TGCAGCGCCCCGGCCGGGCTCGGGGCCGTCTTC	CSAPAGLGAVF
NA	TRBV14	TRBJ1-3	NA	TGTGCCAGCAGCCAGGGGGTCGGAAAAGGTGGAAACACCATATATTTT	CASSQGVGKGGNTIYF
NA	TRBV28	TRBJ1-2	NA	TGTGCCAGCAGCTCCCCCCCCGGTAACTATGGCTACACCTTC	CASSSPPGNYGYTF
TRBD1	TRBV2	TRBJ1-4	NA	TGTGCCAGCAGGGACAGGGGATCTAATGAAAAACTGTTTTTT	CASRDRGSNEKLFF
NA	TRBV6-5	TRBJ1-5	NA	TGTGCCAGCAGTTACGAGGGTCCCATCAATCAGCCCCAGCATTTT	CASSYEGPINQPQHF
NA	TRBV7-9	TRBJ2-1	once	TGTGCCAGCAGCGGTGCCGATACAGACCTTAGTGAGCAGTTCTTC	CASSGADTDLSEQFF
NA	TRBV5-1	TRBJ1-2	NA	TGCGCCAGCAGCTTGGAGGGGAAGTCGTATTTTAGGAATGGCTACACCTTC	CASSLEGKSYFRNGYTF
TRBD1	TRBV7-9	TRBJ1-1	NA	TGTGCCAGCAGCCTGCCGGACAGGGGCACCAACACTGAAGCTTTCTTT	CASSLPDRGTNTEAFF
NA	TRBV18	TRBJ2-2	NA	TGTGCCAGCTCACCACGCCGGAACACCGGGGAGCTGTTTTTT	CASSPRRNTGELFF
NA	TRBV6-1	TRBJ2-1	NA	TGTGCCAGCAGTGATTACCGGGTGGGGAATGAGCAGTTCTTC	CASSDYRVGNEQFF
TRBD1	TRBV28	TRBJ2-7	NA	TGTGCCAGCAGGCCACGGGACAGCTACTACGAGCAGTACTTC	CASRPRDSYYEQYF
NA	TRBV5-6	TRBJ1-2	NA	TGTGCCAGCAGCTTGGGACGTAACTATGGCTACACCTTC	CASSLGRNYGYTF
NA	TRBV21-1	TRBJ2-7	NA	TGTGCCAGCAGCAGAAACCGGGACAGGGTGGACTACGAGCAGTACTTC	CASSRNRDRVDYEQYF
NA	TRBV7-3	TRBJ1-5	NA	TGTGCCAGCAGCTTATCGGGGCATTTT	CASSLSGHF
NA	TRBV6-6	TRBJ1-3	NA	TGTGCCAGCAGCGAAGTACACTACTCTGGAAACACCATATATTTT	CASSEVHYSGNTIYF
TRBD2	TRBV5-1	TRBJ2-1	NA	TGCGCCAGCAGCTTACGGGGGGGCCTCCCCTACAATGAGCAGTTCTTC	CASSLRGGLPYNEQFF
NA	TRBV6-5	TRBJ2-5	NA	TGTGCCAGCAGTTACTCCCTACCCCCGAACCAAGAGACCCAGTACTTC	CASSYSLPPNQETQYF
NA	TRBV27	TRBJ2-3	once	TGTGCCAGCAGTTTTTCGGGGCGGAGCACAGATACGCAGTATTTT	CASSFSGRSTDTQYF
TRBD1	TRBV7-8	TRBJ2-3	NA	TGTGCCAGCAGCTTGGGTAGGGGGCGCACAGATACGCAGTATTTT	CASSLGRGRTDTQYF
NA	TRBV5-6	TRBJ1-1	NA	TGTGCCAGCAGTTTGACAGAGAACACTGAAGCTTTCTTT	CASSLTENTEAFF
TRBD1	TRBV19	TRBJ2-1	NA	TGTGCCAGTAGCACGTTCTCTTCCAGGGGGCGGAATGAGCAGTTCTTC	CASSTFSSRGRNEQFF
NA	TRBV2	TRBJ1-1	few	TGTGCCAGCAGCCTACAGGGTCAAGGCACTGAAGCTTTCTTT	CASSLQGQGTEAFF
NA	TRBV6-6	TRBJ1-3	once	TGTGCCAGCCTCCTGGGGGGGTCTGGAAACACCATATATTTT	CASLLGGSGNTIYF
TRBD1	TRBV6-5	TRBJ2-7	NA	TGTGCCAGCAGTTCGACAGGGCGAAATGACGAGCAGTACTTC	CASSSTGRNDEQYF
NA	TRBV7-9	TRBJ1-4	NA	TGTGCCAGCAGCCCCACAGGGTTGGGTGAAAAACTGTTTTTT	CASSPTGLGEKLFF
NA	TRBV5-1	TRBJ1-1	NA	TGCGCCAGCAGCTTAGGAAGGGGAGTCGACGGTGAAGCTTTCTTT	CASSLGRGVDGEAFF
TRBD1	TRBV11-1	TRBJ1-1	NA	TGTGCCAGCAGCCGAAACGGACAGGGGAGAGCTTTCTTT	CASSRNGQGRAFF
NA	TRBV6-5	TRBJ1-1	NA	TGTGCCAGCAGTCAGGACCGTATGAACACTGAAGCTTTCTTT	CASSQDRMNTEAFF
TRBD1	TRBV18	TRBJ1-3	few	TGTGCCAGCTCATCGGGACAGAATCCTGGAAACACCATATATTTT	CASSSGQNPGNTIYF
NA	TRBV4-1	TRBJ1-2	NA	TGCGCCAGCAGCCAAGACACCTCTCAGGGATTATATGGCTACACCTTC	CASSQDTSQGLYGYTF